This TCR beta chain is from a study of blood T cell repertoires in COVID-19. Study-wide context: Whether acute or convalescent, the COVID-19 samples came from the United States, Italy and Spain.

The CDR3 runs to 17 residues. The germline V gene encodes CDR1 SGHDN and CDR2 FVKESK. Sequenced by immunoSEQ multiplex PCR; TCRdb stores in-frame clones only, minus some. The sample records roughly 130,000 clones, around 82% being singletons. For this clone: An end of the junction differs from the germline gene, which may be a read error.

The rearrangement links TRBV14 to TRBJ2-3; 7 positions agree with TRBD1. Sequencing input: peripheral blood. This TCR was recovered from a woman aged 30 to 39 who had recovered from COVID-19. DNA of the CDR3: TGTGCCAGCACCCAAGGTTTCATGGACAGGCCCACAGATACGCAGTATTTT. It translates to CASTQGFMDRPTDTQYF.